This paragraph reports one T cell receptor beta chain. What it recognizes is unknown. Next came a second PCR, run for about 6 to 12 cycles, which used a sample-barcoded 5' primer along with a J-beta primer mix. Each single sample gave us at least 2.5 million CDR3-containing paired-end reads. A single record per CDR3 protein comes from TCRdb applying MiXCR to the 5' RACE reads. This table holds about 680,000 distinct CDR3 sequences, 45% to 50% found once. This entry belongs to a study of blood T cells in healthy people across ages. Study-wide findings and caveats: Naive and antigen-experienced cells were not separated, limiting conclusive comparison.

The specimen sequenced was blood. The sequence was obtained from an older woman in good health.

CDR3 coding DNA: TGCGCCAGCAGCCGGACTGGGGACAATGAGCAGTTCTTC. Amino acid sequence: CASSRTGDNEQFF. The rearrangement uses TRBV5-1 and TRBJ2-1, with D possibly TRBD2 on 5 matching bases. Trimming took 4 bases from V and 5 from J, leaving 10 bases between them. In germline, CDR1 is SGHRS, CDR2 YFSETQ. There are 13 residues in the CDR3.